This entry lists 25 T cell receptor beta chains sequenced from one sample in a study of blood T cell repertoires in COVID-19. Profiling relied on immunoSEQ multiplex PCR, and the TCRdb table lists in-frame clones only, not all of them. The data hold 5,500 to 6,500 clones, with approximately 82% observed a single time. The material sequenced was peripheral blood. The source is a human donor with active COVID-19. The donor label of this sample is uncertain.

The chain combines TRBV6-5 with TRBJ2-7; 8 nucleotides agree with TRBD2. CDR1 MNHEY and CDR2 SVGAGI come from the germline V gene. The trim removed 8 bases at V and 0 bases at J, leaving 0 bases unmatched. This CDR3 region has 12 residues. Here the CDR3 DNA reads TGTGCCAGCGGACTAGCCTCCTACGAGCAGTACTTC. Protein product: CASGLASYEQYF.

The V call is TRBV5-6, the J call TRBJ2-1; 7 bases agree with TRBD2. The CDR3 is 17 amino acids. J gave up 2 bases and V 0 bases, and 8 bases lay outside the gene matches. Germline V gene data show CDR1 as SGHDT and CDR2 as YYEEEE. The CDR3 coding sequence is TGTGCCAGCAGCTTGGCCGGGCTAGCGGAGCCCTACAATGAGCAGTTCTTC. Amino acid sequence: CASSLAGLAEPYNEQFF.

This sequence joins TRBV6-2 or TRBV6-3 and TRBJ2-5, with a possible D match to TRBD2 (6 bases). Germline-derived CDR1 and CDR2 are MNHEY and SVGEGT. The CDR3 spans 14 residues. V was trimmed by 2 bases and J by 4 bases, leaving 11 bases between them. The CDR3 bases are TGTGCCAGCAGTTACGGCGCGGGGCGAGAGACCCAGTACTTC. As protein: CASSYGAGRETQYF.

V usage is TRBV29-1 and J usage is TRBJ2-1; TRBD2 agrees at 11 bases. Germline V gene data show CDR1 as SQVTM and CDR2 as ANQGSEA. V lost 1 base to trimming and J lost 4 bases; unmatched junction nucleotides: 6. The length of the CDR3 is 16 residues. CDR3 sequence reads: CSVEGLLAGAYNEQFF. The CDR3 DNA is TGCAGCGTTGAAGGGTTACTAGCGGGAGCTTACAATGAGCAGTTCTTC.

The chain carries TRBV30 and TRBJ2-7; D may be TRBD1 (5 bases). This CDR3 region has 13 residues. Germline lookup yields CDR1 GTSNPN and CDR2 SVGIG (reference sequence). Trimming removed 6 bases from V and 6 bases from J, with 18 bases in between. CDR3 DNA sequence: TGTGCCTGCGTCAGGGTCCGAGCTGGCGAGCAGTACTTC. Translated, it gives CACVRVRAGEQYF.

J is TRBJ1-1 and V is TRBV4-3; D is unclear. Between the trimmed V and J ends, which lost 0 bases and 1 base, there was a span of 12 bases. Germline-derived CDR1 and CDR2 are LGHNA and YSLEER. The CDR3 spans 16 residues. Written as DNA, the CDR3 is TGCGCCAGCAGCCAAGATCTGTACAGAAAGAACACTGAAGCTTTCTTT. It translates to CASSQDLYRKNTEAFF.

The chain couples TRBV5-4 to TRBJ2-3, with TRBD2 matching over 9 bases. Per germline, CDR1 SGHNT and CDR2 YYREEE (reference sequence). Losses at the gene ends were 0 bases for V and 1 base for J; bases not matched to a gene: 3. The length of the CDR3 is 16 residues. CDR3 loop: CASSLGGGAGTDTQYF. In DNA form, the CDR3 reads TGTGCCAGCAGCTTGGGCGGGGGGGCAGGCACAGATACGCAGTATTTT.

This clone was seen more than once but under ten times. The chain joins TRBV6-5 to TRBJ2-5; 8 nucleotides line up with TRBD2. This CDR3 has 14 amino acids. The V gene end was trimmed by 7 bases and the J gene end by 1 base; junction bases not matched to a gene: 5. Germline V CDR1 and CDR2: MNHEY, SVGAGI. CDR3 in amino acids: CASKRERGQETQYF. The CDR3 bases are TGTGCCAGCAAGCGGGAGAGGGGCCAAGAGACCCAGTACTTC.

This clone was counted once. The CDR3 sequence is CASSLSSLGTAYEQYF. CDR3 bases: TGTGCCAGCAGTTTATCGTCGCTCGGGACAGCCTACGAGCAGTACTTC. The chain recombines TRBV27 with TRBJ2-7; 7 bases map to TRBD1. The CDR3 has 16 amino acids. The germline CDR1 and CDR2 sequences are MNHEY and SMNVEV (reference sequence). The J segment lost 2 bases and the V segment lost 0 bases, leaving 7 bases of the junction unmatched.

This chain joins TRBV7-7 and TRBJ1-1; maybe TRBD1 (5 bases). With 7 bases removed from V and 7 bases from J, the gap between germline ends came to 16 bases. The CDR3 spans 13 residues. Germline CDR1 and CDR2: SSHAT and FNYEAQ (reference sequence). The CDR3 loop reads CASTSLTTVEAFF. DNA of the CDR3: TGTGCCAGCACCTCCTTAACGACAGTTGAAGCTTTCTTT.

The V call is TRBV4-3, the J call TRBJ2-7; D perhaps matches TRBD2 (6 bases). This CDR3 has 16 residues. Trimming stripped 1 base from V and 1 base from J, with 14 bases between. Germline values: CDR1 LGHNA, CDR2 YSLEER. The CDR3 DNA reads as TGCGCCAGCAGCCAAGCAGTAGGAGGAGGGTCCTACGAGCAGTACTTC. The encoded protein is CASSQAVGGGSYEQYF.

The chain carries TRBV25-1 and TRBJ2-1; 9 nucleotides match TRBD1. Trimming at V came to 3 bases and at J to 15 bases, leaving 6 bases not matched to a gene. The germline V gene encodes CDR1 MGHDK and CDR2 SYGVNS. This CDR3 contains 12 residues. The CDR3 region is CASSEAGTGSFF. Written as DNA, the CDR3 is TGTGCCAGCAGTGAGGCGGGGACAGGGTCGTTCTTC.

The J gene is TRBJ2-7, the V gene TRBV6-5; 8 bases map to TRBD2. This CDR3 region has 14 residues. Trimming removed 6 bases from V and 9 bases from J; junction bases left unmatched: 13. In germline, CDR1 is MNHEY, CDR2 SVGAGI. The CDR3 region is CASREVSGGRGQYF. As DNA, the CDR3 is TGTGCCAGCAGGGAGGTATCGGGAGGGAGGGGGCAGTACTTC.

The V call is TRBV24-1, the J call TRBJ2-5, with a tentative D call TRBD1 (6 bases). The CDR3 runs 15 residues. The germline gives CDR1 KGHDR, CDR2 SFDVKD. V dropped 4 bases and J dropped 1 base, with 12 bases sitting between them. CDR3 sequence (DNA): TGTGCCACCAGTGACCCGGGACACCGCCAAGAGACCCAGTACTTC. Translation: CATSDPGHRQETQYF.

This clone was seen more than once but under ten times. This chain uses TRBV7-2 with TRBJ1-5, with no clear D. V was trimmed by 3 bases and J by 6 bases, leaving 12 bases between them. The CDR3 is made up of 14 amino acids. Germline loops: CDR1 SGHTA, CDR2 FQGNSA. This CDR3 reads CASSFEGGGQPQHF. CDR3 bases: TGTGCCAGCAGCTTTGAGGGTGGCGGTCAGCCCCAGCATTTT.

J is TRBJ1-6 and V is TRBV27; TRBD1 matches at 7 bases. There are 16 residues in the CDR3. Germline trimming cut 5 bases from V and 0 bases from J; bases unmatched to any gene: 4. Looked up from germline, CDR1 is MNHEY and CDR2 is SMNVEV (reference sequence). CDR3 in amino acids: CASSMTGSSYNSPLHF. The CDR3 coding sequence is TGTGCCAGCAGTATGACAGGGAGCTCCTATAATTCACCCCTCCACTTT.

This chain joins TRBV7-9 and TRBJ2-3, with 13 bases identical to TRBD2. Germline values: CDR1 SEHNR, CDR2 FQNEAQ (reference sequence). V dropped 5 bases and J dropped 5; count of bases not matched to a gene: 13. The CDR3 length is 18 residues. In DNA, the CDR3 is TGTGCCAGCAGCCTACGGACTAGCGGGGGAAACGGACTAGATACGCAGTATTTT. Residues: CASSLRTSGGNGLDTQYF.

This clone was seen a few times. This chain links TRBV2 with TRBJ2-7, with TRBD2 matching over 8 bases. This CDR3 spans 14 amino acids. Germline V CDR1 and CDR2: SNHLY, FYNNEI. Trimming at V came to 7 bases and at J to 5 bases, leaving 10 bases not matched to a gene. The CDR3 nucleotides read TGTGCCAGCAAGGAGGAAGCGGGAGTAGACGAGCAGTACTTC. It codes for CASKEEAGVDEQYF.

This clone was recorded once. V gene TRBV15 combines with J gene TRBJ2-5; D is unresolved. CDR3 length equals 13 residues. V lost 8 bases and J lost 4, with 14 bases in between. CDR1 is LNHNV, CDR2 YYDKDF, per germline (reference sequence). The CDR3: CATALSFGETQYF. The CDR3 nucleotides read TGTGCCACCGCCCTGAGCTTCGGAGAGACCCAGTACTTC.

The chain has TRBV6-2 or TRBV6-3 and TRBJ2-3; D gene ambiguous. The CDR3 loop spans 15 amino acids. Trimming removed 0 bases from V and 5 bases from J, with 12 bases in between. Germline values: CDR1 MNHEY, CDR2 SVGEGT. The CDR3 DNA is TGTGCCAGCAGTTACTCCCCCCTAGTCAAAGATACGCAGTATTTT. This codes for CASSYSPLVKDTQYF.

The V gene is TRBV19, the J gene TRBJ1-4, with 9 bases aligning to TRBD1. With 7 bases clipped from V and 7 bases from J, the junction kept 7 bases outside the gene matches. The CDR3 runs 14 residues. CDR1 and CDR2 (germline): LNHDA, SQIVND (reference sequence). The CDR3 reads CASTEQGAPEKLFF. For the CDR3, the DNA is TGTGCCAGTACCGAACAGGGGGCGCCTGAAAAACTGTTTTTT.

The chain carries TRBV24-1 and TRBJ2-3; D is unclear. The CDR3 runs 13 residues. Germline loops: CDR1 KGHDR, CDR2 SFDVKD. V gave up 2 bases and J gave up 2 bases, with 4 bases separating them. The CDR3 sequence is CATSDSYTDTQYF. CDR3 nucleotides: TGTGCCACCAGTGATTCGTACACAGATACGCAGTATTTT.

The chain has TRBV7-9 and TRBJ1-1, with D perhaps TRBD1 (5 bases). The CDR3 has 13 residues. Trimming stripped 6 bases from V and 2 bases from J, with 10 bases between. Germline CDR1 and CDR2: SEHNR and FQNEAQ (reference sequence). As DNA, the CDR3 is TGTGCCAGCAGTAGTACAGGAAACACTGAAGCTTTCTTT. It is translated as CASSSTGNTEAFF.

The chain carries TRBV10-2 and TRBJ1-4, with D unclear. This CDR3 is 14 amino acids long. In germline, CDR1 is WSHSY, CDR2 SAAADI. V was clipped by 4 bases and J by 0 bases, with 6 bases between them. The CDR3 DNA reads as TGCGCCAGCAGTGGGGCAGCAACTAATGAAAAACTGTTTTTT. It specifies CASSGAATNEKLFF.

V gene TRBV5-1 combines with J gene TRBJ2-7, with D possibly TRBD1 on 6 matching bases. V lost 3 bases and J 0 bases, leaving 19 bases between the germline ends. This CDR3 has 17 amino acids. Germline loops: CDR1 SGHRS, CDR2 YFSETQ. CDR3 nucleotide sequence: TGCGCCAGCAGCTACCCAACACAGGGTCAAAGCTCCTACGAGCAGTACTTC. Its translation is CASSYPTQGQSSYEQYF.